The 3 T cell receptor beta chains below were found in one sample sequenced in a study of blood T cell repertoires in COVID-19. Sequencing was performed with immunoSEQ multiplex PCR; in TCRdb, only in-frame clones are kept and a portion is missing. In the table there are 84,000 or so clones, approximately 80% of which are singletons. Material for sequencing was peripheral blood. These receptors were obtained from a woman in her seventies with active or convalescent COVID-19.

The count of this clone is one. CDR3 sequence (DNA): TGTGCCAGCAGCCGACAGGGATCTGGAAACACCATATATTTT. This gives the protein CASSRQGSGNTIYF. V and J are TRBV6-5 and TRBJ1-3; 7 nucleotides match TRBD1. J was trimmed by 1 base and V by 6 bases; bases with no gene match: 3. In germline, CDR1 is MNHEY, CDR2 SVGAGI. This CDR3 has 14 residues.

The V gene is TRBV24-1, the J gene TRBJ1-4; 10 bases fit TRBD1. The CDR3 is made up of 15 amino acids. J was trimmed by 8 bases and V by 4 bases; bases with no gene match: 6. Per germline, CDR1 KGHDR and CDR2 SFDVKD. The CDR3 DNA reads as TGTGCCACCAGTGACACGGGACAGGGGAACGAAAAACTGTTTTTT. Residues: CATSDTGQGNEKLFF.

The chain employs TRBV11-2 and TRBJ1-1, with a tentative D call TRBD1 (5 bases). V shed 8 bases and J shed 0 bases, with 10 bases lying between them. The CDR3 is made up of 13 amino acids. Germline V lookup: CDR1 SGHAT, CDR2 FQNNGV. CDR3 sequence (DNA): TGTGCCAGCTTGGAGGGGCTGAACACTGAAGCTTTCTTT. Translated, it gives CASLEGLNTEAFF.